Listed below are T cell receptor beta chains from one sample, sequenced in a study of blood T cell repertoires in COVID-19. Generated by immunoSEQ multiplex PCR, the TCRdb table keeps only in-frame clones and is missing some. Of about 69,000 clones in the sample, roughly 80% are singletons; the top ten hold 16%. The sample consisted of peripheral blood. The receptors stem from a man aged 60 to 75 with acute or convalescent COVID-19. Each CDR3 is given with its conserved first and last residue. The D gene is left open where the match is weak. Rows give clone size only sometimes, using once, few, many, or a class for an expanded clone.

few	TRBJ2-6	TRBD1	TRBV9	TGTGCCAGCAGCGACAAGACAGGGGAGATTACTGGGGCCAACGTCCTGACTTTC	CASSDKTGEITGANVLTF
.	TRBJ2-5	TRBD2	TRBV7-2	TGTGCCAGCAGCCTTAGACTAGCGGGGTCGGTTGAGACCCAGTACTTC	CASSLRLAGSVETQYF
.	TRBJ1-2	.	TRBV7-9	TGTGCCAGCAGCTCGTCGGGGAGTAACTATGGCTACACCTTC	CASSSSGSNYGYTF
.	TRBJ1-1	TRBD1	TRBV5-4	TGTGCCAGCAGCGGACCAGGGGGAGACGAAGCTTTCTTT	CASSGPGGDEAFF
.	TRBJ1-1	.	TRBV7-6	TGTGCCAGCAGCGTAGGGGTAGGGGCGGACACTGAAGCTTTCTTT	CASSVGVGADTEAFF
few	TRBJ1-6	.	TRBV7-9	TGTGCCAGCAGCTTAGGGGACACCCACTCCTATAATTCACCCCTCCACTTT	CASSLGDTHSYNSPLHF
.	TRBJ1-1	.	TRBV5-5	TGTGCCAGCAGCTTGGGAGGTCAGGGTGAAGCTTTCTTT	CASSLGGQGEAFF
few	TRBJ1-4	.	TRBV7-2	TGTGCCAGCAGCCCCAGGAGGATACCAACTAATGAAAAACTGTTTTTT	CASSPRRIPTNEKLFF
.	TRBJ1-5	TRBD1	TRBV5-5	TGTGCCAGCAGCTTATTACAGGGGGGTCAGCCCCAGCATTTT	CASSLLQGGQPQHF
.	TRBJ2-5	TRBD2	TRBV11-2	TGTGCCAGCAGCGAGGGACTAGCGGAAGAGACCCAGTACTTC	CASSEGLAEETQYF
.	TRBJ1-5	.	TRBV6-5	TGTGCCAGCAGTTTCAGTAGCAATCAGCCCCAGCATTTT	CASSFSSNQPQHF
.	TRBJ2-7	.	TRBV18	TGTGCCAGCTCACCACCTTCACAACCCTACGAGCAGTACTTC	CASSPPSQPYEQYF
.	TRBJ2-3	TRBD2	TRBV24-1	TGTGCCACCAGTGATCCCGGGACTAGCGGGGGGACTAGCACAGATACGCAGTATTTT	CATSDPGTSGGTSTDTQYF